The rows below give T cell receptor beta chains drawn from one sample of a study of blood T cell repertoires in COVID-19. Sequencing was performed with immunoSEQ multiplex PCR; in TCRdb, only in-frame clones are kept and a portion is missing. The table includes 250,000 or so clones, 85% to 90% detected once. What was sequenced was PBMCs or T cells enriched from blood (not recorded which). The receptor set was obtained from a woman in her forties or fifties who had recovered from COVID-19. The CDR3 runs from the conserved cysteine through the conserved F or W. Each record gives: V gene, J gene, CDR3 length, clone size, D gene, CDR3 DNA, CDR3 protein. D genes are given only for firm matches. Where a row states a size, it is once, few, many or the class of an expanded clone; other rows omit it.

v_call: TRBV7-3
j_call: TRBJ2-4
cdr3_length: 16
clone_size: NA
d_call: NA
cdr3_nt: TGTGCCAACGAAGGCAGGGGTCCCGAGGCCAAAAACATTCAGTACTTC
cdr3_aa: CANEGRGPEAKNIQYF

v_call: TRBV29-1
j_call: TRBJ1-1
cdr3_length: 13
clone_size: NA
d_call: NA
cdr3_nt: TGCAGCGTTGAAGGTATCGGGGGTTGGGAACCTTTCTTT
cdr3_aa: CSVEGIGGWEPFF

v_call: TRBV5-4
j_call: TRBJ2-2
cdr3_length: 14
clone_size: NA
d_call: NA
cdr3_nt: TGTGCCAGCAGCCGTCCCGCAGACACCGGGGAGCTGTTTTTT
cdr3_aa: CASSRPADTGELFF

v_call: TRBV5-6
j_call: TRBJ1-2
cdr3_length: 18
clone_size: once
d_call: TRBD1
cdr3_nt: TGTGCCAGCAGCTTGGTTAGCGTTGGATGGGACAGCTCTTATGGCTACACCTTC
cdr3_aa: CASSLVSVGWDSSYGYTF

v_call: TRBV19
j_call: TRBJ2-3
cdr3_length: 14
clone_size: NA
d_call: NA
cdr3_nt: TGTGCCAGTAGTTTTGCCGGTGACACAGATACGCAGTATTTT
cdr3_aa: CASSFAGDTDTQYF

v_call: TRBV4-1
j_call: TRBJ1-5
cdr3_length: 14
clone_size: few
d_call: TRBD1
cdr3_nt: TGCGCCAGCAGCGACAGGACAGGGAATCAGCCCCAGCATTTT
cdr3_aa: CASSDRTGNQPQHF

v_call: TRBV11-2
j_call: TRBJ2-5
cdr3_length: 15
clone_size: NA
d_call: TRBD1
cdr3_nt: TGTGCCAGCAGCTTAGCACAGGGGGCAACAAAGACCCAGTACTTC
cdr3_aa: CASSLAQGATKTQYF

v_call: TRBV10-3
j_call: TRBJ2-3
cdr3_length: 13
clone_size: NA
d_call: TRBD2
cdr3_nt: TGTGCCACCCGGACTAGCGAGGAAGATACGCAGTATTTT
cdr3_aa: CATRTSEEDTQYF

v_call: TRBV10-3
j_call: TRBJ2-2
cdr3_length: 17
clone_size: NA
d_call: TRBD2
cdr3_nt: TGTGCCATCAGCCCGAATGGGGTAGCGGGGGGCACCGGGGAGCTGTTTTTT
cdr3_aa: CAISPNGVAGGTGELFF

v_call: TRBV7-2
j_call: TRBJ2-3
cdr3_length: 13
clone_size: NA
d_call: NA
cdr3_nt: TGTGCCAGCAGCTCTCACCCGGGGGATACGCAGTATTTT
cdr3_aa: CASSSHPGDTQYF

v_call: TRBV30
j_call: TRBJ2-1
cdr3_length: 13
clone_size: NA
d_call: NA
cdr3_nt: TGTGCCTCAGTCCGAGGGGGTTACAATGAGCAGTTCTTC
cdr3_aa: CASVRGGYNEQFF

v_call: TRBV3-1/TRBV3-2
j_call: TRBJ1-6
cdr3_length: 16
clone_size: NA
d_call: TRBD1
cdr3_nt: TGTGCCAGCAGCCCCCGGGACAGGGGTTTTGATTCACCCCTCCACTTT
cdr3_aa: CASSPRDRGFDSPLHF

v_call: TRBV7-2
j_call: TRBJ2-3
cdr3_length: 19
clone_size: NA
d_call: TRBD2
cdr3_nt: TGTGCCAGCAGCCTCCTGGCCCCGGGACTAGCGGGAGCGGCAGATACGCAGTATTTT
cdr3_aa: CASSLLAPGLAGAADTQYF

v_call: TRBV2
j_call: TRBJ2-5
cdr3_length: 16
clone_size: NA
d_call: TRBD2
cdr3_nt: TGTGCCAGCAGTGAAGGCTCTAGCGGGGGGCAAGAGACCCAGTACTTC
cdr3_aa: CASSEGSSGGQETQYF

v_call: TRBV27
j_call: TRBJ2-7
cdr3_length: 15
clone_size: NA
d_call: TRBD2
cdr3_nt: TGTGCCAGCGGGCGGTCGACTAGCGGAAGTGACGAGCAGTACTTC
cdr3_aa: CASGRSTSGSDEQYF

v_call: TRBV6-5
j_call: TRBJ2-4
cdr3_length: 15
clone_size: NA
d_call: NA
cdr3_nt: TGTGCCAGCAACCAAGGAGAGCTAGCCAAAAACATTCAGTACTTC
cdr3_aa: CASNQGELAKNIQYF

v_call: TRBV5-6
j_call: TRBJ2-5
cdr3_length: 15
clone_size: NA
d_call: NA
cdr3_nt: TGTGCCAGCAGCTTGGTCGCACGGTTGGGGGGGACCCAGTACTTC
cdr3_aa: CASSLVARLGGTQYF

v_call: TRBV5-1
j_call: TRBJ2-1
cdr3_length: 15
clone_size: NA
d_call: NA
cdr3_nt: TGCGCCAGCAGCACAATAGCGGACTCCTACAATGAGCAGTTCTTC
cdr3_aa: CASSTIADSYNEQFF

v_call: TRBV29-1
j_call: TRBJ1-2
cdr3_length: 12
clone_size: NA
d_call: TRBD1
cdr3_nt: TGCAGCGTTTCGACAGGGGGCTATGGCTACACCTTC
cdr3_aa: CSVSTGGYGYTF

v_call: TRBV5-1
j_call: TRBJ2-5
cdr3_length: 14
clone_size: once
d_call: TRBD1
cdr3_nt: TGCGCCAGCAGCCCAAGGACAGGGGGAGAGACCCAGTACTTC
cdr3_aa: CASSPRTGGETQYF

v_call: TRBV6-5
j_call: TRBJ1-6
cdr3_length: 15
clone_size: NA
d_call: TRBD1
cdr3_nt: TGTGCCAGCAGTAGACCGGGACAGGGAAATTCACCCCTCCACTTT
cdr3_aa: CASSRPGQGNSPLHF

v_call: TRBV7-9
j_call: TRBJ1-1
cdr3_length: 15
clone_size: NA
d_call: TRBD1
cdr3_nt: TGTGCCAGCAGCCCCAGGGGACAGGTAAACACTGAAGCTTTCTTT
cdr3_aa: CASSPRGQVNTEAFF

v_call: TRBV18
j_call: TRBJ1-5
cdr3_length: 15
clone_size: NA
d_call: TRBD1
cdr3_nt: TGTGCCAGCTCACCACAGGGGGCAAACAATCAGCCCCAGCATTTT
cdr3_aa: CASSPQGANNQPQHF

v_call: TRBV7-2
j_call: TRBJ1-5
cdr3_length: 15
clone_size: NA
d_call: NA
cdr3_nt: TGTGCCAGCAGCTTAGTGGGCAGTAGCGAAAGGCCCCAGCATTTT
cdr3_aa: CASSLVGSSERPQHF

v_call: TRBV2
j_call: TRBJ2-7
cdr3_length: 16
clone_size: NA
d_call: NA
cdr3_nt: TGTGCCAGCAGTGGGCGGGGCCGACAGATTCCCTACGAGCAGTACTTC
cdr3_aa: CASSGRGRQIPYEQYF

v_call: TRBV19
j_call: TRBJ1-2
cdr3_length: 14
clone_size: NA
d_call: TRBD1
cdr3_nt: TGTGCCAGTAGTAGGGACAGCGGGCTCTATGGCTACACCTTC
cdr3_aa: CASSRDSGLYGYTF

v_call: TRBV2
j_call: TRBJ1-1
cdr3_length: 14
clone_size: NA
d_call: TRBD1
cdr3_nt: TGTGCCAGCAGAGGGGGCCTAATGTGGGCTGAAGCTTTCTTT
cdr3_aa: CASRGGLMWAEAFF

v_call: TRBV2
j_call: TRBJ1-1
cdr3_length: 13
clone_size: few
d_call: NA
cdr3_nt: TGTGCCAGCAGCCCACAGGGTTGGACTGAAGCTTTCTTT
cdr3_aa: CASSPQGWTEAFF

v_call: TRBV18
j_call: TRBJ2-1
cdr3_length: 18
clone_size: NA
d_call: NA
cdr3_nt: TGTGCCAGCTCACCGCCGGGACAAGCCCCGTTGGCAGGCAATGAGCAGTTCTTC
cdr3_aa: CASSPPGQAPLAGNEQFF

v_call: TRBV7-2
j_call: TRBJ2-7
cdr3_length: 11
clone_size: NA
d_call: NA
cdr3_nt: TGTGCCAGCAGCCCTCACCGGGAGCAGTACTTC
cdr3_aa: CASSPHREQYF

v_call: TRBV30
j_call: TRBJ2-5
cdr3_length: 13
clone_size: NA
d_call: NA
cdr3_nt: TGTGCCTGGAGTGTACGGGGGTCTGAGACCCAGTACTTC
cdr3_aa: CAWSVRGSETQYF

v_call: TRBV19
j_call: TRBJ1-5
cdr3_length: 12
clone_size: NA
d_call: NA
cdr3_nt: TGTGCCAGTACGCGGGGCCAAGAGCCCCAGCATTTT
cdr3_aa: CASTRGQEPQHF

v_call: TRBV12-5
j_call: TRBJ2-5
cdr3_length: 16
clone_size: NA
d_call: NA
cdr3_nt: TGTGCTAGTGGTTTGGTATTGGGGGGAGGCCAAGAGACCCAGTACTTC
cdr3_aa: CASGLVLGGGQETQYF

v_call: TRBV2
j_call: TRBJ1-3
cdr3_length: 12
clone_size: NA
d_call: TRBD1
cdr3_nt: TGTGCCAGCGGCAGGGGGGAAAACACCATATATTTT
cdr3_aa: CASGRGENTIYF

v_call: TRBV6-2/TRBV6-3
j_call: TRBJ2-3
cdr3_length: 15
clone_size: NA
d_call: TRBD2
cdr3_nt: TGTGCCAGCAGTCGGACTAGCCCCCGTGATGGTACGCAGTATTTT
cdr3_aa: CASSRTSPRDGTQYF

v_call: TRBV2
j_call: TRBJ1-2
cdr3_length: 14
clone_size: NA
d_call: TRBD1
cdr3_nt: TGTGCCAGCAGGTGGGGACAGGGAAACTATGGCTACACCTTC
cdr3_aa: CASRWGQGNYGYTF

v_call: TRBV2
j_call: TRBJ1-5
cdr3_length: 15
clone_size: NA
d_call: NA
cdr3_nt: TGTGCCAGCAGTGGTATAAGGGACATGTATCAGCCCCAGCATTTT
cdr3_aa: CASSGIRDMYQPQHF

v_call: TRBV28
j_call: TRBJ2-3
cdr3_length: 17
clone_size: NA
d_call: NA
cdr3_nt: TGTGCCAGCAGTTTTCAGAAGGGGATCCCTAGCACAGATACGCAGTATTTT
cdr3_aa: CASSFQKGIPSTDTQYF

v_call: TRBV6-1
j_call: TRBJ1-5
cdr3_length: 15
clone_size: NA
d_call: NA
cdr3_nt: TGTGCCAGCAGTGAGTGGCCCGTCCGCAATCAGCCCCAGCATTTT
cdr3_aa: CASSEWPVRNQPQHF

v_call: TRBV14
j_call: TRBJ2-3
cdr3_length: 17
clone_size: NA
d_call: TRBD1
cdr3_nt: TGTGCCAGCAGCCATACGCGTCCCGGGACAGGGGTAGATACGCAGTATTTT
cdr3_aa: CASSHTRPGTGVDTQYF

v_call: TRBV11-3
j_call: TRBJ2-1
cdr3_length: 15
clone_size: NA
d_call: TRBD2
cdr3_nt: TGTGCCAGCAGCTTGACGGGACTAGGGGACAATGAGCAGTTCTTC
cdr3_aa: CASSLTGLGDNEQFF

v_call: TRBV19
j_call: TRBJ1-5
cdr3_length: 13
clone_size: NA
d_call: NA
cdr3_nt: TGTGCCAGTAACAAATGGGGCGTTCAGCCCCAGCATTTT
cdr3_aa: CASNKWGVQPQHF

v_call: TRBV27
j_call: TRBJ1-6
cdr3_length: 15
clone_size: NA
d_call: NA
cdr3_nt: TGTGCCAGCAGTTTCTCGCGGGTTTCGAATTCACCCCTCCACTTT
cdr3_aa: CASSFSRVSNSPLHF

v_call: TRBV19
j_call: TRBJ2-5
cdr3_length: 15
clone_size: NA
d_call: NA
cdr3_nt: TGTGCCAGCAAACCGCCGGGGAGGCCATTTGGGACCCAGTACTTC
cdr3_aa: CASKPPGRPFGTQYF

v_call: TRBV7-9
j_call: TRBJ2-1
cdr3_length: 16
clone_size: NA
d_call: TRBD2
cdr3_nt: TGTGCCAGCAGCCGTAAGCGGTGGGGAGCGGGAAATGAGCAGTTCTTC
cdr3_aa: CASSRKRWGAGNEQFF

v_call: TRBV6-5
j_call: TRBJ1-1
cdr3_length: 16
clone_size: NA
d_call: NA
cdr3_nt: TGTGCCAGCAGTTACTCGCCGTCTCTGGGCCAGGGGCAAGCTTTCTTT
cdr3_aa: CASSYSPSLGQGQAFF